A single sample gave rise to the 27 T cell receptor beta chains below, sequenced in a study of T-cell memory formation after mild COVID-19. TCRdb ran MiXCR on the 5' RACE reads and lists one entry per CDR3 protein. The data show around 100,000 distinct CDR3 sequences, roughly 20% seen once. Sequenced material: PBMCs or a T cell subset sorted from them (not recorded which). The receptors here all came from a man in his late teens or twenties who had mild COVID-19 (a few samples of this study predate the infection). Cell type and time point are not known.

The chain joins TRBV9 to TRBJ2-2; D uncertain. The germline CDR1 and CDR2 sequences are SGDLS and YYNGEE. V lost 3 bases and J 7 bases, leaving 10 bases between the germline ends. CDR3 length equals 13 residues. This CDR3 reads CASSAPLGGELFF. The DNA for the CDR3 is TGTGCCAGCAGCGCCCCCTTGGGCGGGGAGCTGTTTTTT.

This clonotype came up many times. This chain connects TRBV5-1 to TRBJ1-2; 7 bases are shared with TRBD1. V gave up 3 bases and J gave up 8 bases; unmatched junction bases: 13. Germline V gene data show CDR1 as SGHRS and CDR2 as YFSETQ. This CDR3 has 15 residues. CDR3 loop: CASSSGTVYPDGYTF. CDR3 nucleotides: TGCGCCAGCAGCTCGGGGACAGTCTACCCTGACGGCTACACCTTC.

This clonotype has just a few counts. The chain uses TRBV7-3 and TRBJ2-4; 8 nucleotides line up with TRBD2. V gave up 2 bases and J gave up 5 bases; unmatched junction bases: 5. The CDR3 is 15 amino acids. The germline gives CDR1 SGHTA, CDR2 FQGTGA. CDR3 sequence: CASSLGLAGQNIQYF. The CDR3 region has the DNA TGTGCCAGCAGCTTAGGACTAGCCGGCCAAAACATTCAGTACTTC.

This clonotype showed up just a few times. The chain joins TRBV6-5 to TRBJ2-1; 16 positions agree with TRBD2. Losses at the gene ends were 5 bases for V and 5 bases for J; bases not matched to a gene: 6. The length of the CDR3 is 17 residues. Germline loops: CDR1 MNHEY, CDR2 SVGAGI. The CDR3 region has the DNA TGTGCCAGCAGTACGGGACTAGCGGGGGGGCCCCACAATGAGCAGTTCTTC. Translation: CASSTGLAGGPHNEQFF.

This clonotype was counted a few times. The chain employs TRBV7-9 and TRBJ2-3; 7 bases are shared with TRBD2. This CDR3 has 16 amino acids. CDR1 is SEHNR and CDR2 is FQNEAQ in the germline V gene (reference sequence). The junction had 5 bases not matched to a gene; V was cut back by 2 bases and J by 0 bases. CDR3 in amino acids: CASSLLPSGSTDTQYF. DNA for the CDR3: TGTGCCAGCAGCTTACTTCCTAGCGGTAGCACAGATACGCAGTATTTT. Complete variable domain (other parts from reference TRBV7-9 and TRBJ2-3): DTGVSQNPRHKITKRGQNVTFRCDPISEHNRLYWYRQTLGQGPEFLTYFQNEAQLEKSRLLSDRFSAERPKGSFSTLEIQRTEQGDSAMYLCASSLLPSGSTDTQYFGPGTRLTVL.

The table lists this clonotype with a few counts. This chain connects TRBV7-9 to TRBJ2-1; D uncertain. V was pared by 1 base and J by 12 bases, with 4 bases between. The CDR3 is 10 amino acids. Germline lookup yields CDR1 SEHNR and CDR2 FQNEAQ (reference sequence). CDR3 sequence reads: CASSLGGQFF. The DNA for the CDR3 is TGTGCCAGCAGCTTAGGTGGGCAGTTCTTC.

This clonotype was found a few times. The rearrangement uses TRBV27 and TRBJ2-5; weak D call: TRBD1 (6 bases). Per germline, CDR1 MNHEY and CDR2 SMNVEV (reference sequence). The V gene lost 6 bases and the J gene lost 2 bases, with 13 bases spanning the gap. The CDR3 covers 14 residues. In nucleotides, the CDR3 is TGTGCCAGCAGCAGAACAGGGCCGCAAGAGACCCAGTACTTC. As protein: CASSRTGPQETQYF.

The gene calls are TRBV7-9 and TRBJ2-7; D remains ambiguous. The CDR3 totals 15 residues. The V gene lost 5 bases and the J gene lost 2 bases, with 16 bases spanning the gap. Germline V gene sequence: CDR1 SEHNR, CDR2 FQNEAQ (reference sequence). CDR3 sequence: CASSPRVLKTYEQYF. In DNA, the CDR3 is TGTGCCAGCAGCCCCCGGGTCCTTAAGACCTACGAGCAGTACTTC.

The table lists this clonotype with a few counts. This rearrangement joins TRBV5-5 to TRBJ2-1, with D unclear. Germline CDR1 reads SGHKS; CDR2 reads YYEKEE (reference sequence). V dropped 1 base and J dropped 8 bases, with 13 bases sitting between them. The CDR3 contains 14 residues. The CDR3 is CASSLRFAYDEQFF. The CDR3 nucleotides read TGTGCCAGCAGCTTGAGGTTCGCGTACGATGAGCAGTTCTTC. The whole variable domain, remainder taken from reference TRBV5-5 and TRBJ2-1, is DAGVTQSPTHLIKTRGQQVTLRCSPISGHKSVSWYQQVLGQGPQFIFQYYEKEERGRGNFPDRFSARQFPNYSSELNVNALLLGDSALYLCASSLRFAYDEQFFGPGTRLTVL.

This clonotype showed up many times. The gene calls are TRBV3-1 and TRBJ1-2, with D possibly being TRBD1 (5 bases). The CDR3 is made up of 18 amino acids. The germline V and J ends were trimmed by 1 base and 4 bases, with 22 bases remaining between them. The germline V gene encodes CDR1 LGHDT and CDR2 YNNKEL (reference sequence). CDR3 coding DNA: TGTGCCAGCAGCCAAGGAGCTTCGGGGGTCGGGCCTGGCTATGGCTACACCTTC. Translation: CASSQGASGVGPGYGYTF. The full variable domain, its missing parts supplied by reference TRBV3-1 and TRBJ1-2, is DTAVSQTPKYLVTQMGNDKSIKCEQNLGHDTMYWYKQDSKKFLKIMFSYNNKELIINETVPNRFSPKSPDKAHLNLHINSLELGDSAVYFCASSQGASGVGPGYGYTFGSGTRLTVV.

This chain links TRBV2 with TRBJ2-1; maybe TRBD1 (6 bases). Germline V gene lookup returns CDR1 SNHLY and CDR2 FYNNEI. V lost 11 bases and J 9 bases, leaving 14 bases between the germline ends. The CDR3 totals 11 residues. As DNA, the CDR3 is TGTGCCGGCTCCACAGGGATTGAGCAGTTCTTC. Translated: CAGSTGIEQFF. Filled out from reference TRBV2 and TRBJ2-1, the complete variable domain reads EPEVTQTPSHQVTQMGQEVILRCVPISNHLYFYWYRQILGQKVEFLVSFYNNEISEKSEIFDDQFSVERPDGSNFTLKIRSTKLEDSAMYFCAGSTGIEQFFGPGTRLTVL.

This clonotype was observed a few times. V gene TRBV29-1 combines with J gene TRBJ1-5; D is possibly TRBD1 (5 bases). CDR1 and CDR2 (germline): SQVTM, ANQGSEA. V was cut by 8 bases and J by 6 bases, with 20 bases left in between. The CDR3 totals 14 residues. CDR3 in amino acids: CSFAGRGLSQPQHF. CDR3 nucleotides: TGCAGCTTCGCGGGTAGGGGATTGAGTCAGCCCCAGCATTTT.

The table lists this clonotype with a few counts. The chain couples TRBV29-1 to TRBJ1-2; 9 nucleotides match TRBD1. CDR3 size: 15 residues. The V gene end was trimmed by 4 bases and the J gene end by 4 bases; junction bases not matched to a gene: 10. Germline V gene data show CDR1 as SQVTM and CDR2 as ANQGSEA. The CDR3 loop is CSVGPLDRGLYGYTF. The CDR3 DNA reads TGCAGCGTTGGTCCTTTGGACAGGGGACTCTATGGCTACACCTTC.

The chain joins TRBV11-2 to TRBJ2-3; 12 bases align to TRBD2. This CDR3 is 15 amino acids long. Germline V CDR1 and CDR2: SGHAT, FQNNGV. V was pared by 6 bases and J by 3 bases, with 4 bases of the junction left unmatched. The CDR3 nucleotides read TGTGCCAGCAGGCAACTAGCGGGGGGAACAGATACGCAGTATTTT. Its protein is CASRQLAGGTDTQYF.

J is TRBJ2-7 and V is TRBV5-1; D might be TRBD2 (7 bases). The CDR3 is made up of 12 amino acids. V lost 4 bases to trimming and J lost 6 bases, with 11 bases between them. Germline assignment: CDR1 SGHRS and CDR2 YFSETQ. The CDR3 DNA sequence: TGCGCCAGCAGCCCCGGGGGGCTCGAGCAGTACTTC. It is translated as CASSPGGLEQYF. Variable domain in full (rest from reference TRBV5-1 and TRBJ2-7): KAGVTQTPRYLIKTRGQQVTLSCSPISGHRSVSWYQQTPGQGLQFLFEYFSETQRNKGNFPGRFSGRQFSNSRSEMNVSTLELGDSALYLCASSPGGLEQYFGPGTRLTVT.

CDR3 region: CASRRQGYNSPLHF. CDR3 bases: TGTGCCAGCAGGAGACAGGGGTATAATTCACCCCTCCACTTT. This chain links TRBV6-2 or TRBV6-3 with TRBJ1-6; 8 bases align to TRBD1. CDR1 and CDR2 (germline): MNHEY, SVGEGT. The CDR3 extends over 14 amino acids. The ends lost 6 bases at V and 4 bases at J; junction bases unmatched: 2.

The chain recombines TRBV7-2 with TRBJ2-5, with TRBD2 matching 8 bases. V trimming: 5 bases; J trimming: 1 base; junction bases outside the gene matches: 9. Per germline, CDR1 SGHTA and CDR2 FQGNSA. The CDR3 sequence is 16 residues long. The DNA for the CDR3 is TGTGCCAGCAGCCCGGGGGGTAGCGGGGTCCAAGAGACCCAGTACTTC. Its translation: CASSPGGSGVQETQYF. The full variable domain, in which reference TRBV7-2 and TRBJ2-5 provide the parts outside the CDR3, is GAGVSQSPSNKVTEKGKDVELRCDPISGHTALYWYRQSLGQGLEFLIYFQGNSAPDKSGLPSDRFSAERTGGSVSTLTIQRTQQEDSAVYLCASSPGGSGVQETQYFGPGTRLLVL.

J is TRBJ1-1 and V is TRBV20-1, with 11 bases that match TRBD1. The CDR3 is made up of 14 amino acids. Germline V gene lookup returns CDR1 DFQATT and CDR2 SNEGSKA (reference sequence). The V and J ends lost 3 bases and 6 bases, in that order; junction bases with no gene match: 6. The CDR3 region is CSARGQGGWAEAFF. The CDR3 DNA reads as TGCAGTGCTAGGGGACAGGGGGGTTGGGCTGAAGCTTTCTTT.

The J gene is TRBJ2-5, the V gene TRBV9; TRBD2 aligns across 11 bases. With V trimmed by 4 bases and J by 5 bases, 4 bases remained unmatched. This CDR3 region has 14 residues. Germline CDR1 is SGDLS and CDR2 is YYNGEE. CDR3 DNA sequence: TGTGCCAGCAGCATTAGCGGGGGGGTTGAGACCCAGTACTTC. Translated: CASSISGGVETQYF.

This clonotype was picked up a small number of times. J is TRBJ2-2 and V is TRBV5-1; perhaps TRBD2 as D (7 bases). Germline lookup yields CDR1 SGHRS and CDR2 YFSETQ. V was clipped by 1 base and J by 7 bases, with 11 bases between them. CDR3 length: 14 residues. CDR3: CASSLSGGFGELFF. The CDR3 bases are TGCGCCAGCAGCTTGTCGGGGGGCTTCGGGGAGCTGTTTTTT. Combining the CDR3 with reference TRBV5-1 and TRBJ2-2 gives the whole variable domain KAGVTQTPRYLIKTRGQQVTLSCSPISGHRSVSWYQQTPGQGLQFLFEYFSETQRNKGNFPGRFSGRQFSNSRSEMNVSTLELGDSALYLCASSLSGGFGELFFGEGSRLTVL.

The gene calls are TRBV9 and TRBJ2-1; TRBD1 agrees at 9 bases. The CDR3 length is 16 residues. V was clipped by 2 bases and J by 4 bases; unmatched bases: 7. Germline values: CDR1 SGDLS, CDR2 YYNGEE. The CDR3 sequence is CASSVTPGQGYNEQFF. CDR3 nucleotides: TGTGCCAGCAGCGTCACACCGGGACAGGGATACAATGAGCAGTTCTTC.

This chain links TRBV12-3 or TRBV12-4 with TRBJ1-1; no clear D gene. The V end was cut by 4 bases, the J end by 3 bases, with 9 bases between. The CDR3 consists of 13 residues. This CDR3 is CASSSGPYTEAFF. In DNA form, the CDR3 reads TGTGCCAGCAGTTCCGGGCCTTACACTGAAGCTTTCTTT.

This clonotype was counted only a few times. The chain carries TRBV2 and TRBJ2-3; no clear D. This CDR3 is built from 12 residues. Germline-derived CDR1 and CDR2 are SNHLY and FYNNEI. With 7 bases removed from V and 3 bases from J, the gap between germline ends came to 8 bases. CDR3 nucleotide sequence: TGTGCCAGCAATTATGGGACAGATACGCAGTATTTT. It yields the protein CASNYGTDTQYF.

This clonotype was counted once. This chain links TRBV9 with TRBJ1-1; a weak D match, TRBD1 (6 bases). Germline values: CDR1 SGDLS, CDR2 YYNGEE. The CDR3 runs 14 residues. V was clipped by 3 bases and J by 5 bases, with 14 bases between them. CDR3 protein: CASSAGQGWTEAFF. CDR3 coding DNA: TGTGCCAGCAGCGCGGGCCAGGGGTGGACTGAAGCTTTCTTT.

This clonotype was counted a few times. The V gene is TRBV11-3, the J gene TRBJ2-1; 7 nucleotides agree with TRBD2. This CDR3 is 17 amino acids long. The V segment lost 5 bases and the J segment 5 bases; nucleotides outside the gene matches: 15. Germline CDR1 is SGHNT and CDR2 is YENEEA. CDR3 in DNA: TGTGCCAGCAGCCCGAGTGATGGCGGACTAGGGGACAATGAGCAGTTCTTC. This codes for CASSPSDGGLGDNEQFF.

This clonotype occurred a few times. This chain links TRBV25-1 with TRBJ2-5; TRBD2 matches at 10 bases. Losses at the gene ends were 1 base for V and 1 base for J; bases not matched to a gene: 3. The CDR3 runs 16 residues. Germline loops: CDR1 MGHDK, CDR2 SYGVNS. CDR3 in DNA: TGTGCCAGCAGTGAATCGCTAGCGGGGGCCCAAGAGACCCAGTACTTC. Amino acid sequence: CASSESLAGAQETQYF.

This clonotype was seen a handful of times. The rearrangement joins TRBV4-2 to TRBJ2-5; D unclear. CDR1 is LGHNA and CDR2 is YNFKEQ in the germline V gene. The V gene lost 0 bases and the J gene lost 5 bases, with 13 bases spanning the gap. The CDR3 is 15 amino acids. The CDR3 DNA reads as TGTGCCAGCAGCCAAGATTTCCCCAGTTGGGAGACCCAGTACTTC. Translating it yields CASSQDFPSWETQYF.